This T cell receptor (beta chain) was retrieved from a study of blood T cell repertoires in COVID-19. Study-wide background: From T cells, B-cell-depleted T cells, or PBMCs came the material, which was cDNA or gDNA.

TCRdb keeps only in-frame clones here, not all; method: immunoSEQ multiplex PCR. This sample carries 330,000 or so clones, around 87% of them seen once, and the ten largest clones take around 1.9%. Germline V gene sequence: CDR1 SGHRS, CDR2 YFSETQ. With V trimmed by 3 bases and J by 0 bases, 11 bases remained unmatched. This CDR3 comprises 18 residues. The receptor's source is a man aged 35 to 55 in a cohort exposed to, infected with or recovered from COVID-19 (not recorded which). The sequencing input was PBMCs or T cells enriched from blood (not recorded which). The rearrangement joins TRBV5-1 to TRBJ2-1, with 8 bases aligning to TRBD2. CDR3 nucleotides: TGCGCCAGCAGCTCAGGGACTAAGCGGGAGAGCTCCTACAATGAGCAGTTCTTC. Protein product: CASSSGTKRESSYNEQFF. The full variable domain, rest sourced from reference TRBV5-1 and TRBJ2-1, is KAGVTQTPRYLIKTRGQQVTLSCSPISGHRSVSWYQQTPGQGLQFLFEYFSETQRNKGNFPGRFSGRQFSNSRSEMNVSTLELGDSALYLCASSSGTKRESSYNEQFFGPGTRLTVL.